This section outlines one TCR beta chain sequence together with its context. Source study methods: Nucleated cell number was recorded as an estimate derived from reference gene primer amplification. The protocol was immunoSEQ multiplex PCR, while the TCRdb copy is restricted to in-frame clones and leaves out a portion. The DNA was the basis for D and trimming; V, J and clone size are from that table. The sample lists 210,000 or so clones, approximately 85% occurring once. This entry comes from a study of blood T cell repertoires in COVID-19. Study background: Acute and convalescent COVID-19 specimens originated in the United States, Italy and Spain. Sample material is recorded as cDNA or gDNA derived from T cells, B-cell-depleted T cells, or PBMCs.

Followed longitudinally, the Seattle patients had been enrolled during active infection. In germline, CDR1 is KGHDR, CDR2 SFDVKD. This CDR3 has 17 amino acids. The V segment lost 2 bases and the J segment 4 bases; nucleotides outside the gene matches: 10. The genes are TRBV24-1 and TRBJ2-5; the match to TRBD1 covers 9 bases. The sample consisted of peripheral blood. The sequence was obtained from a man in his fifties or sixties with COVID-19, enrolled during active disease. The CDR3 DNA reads TGTGCCACCAGTGATTCCCGGGACAGGGATAGAGCAGAGACCCAGTACTTC. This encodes CATSDSRDRDRAETQYF.